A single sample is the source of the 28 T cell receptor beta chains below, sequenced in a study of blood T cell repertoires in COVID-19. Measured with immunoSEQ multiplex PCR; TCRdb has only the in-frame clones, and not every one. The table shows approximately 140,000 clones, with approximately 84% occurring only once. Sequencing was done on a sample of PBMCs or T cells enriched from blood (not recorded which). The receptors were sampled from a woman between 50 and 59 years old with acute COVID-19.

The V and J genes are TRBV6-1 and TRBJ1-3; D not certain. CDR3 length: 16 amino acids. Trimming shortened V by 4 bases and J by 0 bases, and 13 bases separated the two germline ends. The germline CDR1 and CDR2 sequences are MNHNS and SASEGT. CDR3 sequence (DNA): TGTGCCAGCAGTGGAAGCCATCGCCGCTCTGGAAACACCATATATTTT. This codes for CASSGSHRRSGNTIYF.

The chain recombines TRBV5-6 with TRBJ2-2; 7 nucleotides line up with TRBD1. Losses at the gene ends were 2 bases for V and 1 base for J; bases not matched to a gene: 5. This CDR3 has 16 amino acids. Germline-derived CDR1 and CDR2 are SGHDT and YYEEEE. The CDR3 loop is CASSFPGQMNTGELFF. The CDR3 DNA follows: TGTGCCAGCAGCTTTCCGGGACAGATGAACACCGGGGAGCTGTTTTTT. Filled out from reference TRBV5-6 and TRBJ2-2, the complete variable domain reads DAGVTQSPTHLIKTRGQQVTLRCSPKSGHDTVSWYQQALGQGPQFIFQYYEEEERQRGNFPDRFSGHQFPNYSSELNVNALLLGDSALYLCASSFPGQMNTGELFFGEGSRLTVL.

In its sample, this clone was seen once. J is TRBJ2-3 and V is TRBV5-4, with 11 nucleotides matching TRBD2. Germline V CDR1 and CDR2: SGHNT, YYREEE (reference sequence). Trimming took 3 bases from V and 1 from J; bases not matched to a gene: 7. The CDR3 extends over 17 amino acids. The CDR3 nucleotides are TGTGCCAGCAGCTCACTAGCGGGAGTAACCGGCACAGATACGCAGTATTTT. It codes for CASSSLAGVTGTDTQYF.

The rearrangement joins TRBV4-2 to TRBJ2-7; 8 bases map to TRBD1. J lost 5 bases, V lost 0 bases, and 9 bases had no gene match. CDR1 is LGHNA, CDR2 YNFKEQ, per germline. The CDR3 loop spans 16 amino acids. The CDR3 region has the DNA TGTGCCAGCAGCCAAGATCTCGGGACAGGTACCGACGAGCAGTACTTC. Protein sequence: CASSQDLGTGTDEQYF.

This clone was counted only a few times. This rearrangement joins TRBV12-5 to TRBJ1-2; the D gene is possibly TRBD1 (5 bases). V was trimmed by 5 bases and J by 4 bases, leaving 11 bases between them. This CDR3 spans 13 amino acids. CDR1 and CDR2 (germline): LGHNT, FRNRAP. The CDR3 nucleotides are TGTGCTAGTGGTGGACAAGCAACCTATGGCTACACCTTC. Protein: CASGGQATYGYTF.

DNA for the CDR3: TGCGCCAGCAGCCAGACAGGGGAAGGGGCCTATGGCTACACCTTC. Its protein is CASSQTGEGAYGYTF. This rearrangement joins TRBV5-1 to TRBJ1-2, with TRBD1 matching over 8 bases. The CDR3 consists of 15 residues. The germline CDR1 and CDR2 sequences are SGHRS and YFSETQ. V lost 4 bases to trimming and J lost 4 bases; unmatched junction nucleotides: 9.

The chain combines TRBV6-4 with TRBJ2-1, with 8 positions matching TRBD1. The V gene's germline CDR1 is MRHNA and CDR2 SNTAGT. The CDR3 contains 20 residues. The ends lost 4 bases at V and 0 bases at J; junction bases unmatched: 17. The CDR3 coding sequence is TGTGCCAGCAGTGCGGGGATAGGGCAGGGGGCCAGAAGCTCCTACAATGAGCAGTTCTTC. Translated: CASSAGIGQGARSSYNEQFF.

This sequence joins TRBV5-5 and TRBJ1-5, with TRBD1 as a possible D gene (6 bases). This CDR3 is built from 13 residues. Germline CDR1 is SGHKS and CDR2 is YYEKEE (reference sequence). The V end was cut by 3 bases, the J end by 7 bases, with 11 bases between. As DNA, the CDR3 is TGTGCCAGCAGCTCGCGAGGGGGACAGCCCCAGCATTTT. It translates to CASSSRGGQPQHF.

CDR3: CASSEGGRVTGELFF. CDR3 nucleotides: TGTGCCAGCAGTGAGGGGGGGCGCGTCACCGGGGAGCTGTTTTTT. The J gene is TRBJ2-2, the V gene TRBV6-2 or TRBV6-3; tentative D call: TRBD2 (7 bases). Germline V CDR1 and CDR2: MNHEY, SVGEGT. The length of the CDR3 is 15 residues. V gave up 5 bases and J gave up 4 bases, with 14 bases separating them.

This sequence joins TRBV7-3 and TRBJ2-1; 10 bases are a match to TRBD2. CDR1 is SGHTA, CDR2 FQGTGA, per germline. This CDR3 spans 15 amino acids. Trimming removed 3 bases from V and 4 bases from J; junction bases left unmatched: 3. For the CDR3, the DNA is TGTGCCAGCAGCTTCGGGACTAGCGCATACAATGAGCAGTTCTTC. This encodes CASSFGTSAYNEQFF.

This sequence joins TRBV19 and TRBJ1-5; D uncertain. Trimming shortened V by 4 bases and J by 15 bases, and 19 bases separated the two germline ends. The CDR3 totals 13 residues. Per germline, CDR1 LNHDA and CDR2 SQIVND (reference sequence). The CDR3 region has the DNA TGTGCCAGTAGTAATCAAGGAGGGCTTAATGTGCATTTT. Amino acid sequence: CASSNQGGLNVHF.

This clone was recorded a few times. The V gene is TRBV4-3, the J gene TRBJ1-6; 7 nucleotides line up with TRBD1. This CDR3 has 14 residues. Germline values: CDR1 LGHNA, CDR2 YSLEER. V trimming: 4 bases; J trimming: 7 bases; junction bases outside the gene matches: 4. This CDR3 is CASSRGQENSPLHF. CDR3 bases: TGCGCCAGCAGCCGCGGACAGGAAAATTCACCCCTCCACTTT.

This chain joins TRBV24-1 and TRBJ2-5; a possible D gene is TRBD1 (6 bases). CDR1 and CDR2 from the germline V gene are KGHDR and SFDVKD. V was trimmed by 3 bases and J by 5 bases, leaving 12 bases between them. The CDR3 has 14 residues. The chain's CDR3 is CATSDATGGETQYF. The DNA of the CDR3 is TGTGCCACCAGTGATGCGACAGGCGGGGAGACCCAGTACTTC.

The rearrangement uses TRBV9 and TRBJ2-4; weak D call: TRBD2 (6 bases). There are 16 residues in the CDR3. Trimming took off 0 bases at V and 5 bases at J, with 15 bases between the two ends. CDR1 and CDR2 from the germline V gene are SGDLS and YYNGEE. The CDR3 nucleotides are TGTGCCAGCAGCGTAGGACCGGGAACGGGGGAAAACATTCAGTACTTC. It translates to CASSVGPGTGENIQYF.

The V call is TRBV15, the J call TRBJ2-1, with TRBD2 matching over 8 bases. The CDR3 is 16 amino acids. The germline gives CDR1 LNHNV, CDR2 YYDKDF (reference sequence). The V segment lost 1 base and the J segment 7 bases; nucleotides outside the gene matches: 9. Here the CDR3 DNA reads TGTGCCACCAGCAGAGGTCCGGGACTAGTAAGGAATGAGCAGTTCTTC. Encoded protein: CATSRGPGLVRNEQFF.

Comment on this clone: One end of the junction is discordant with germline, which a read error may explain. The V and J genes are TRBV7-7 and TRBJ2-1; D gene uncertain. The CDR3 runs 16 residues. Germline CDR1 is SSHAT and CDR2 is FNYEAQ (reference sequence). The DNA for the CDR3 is TGTGCTAGCAGCCCGGAGTCGTCGAGCTCCTACAATGAGCAGTTCTTC. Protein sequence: CASSPESSSSYNEQFF. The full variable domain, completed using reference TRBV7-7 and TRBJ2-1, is GAGVSQSPRYKVTKRGQDVTLRCDPISSHATLYWYQQALGQGPEFLTYFNYEAQPDKSGLPSDRFSAERPEGSISTLTIQRTEQRDSAMYRCASSPESSSSYNEQFFGPGTRLTVL.

CDR3 protein: CATSGQGRTYEQYF. Written as DNA, the CDR3 is TGTGCCACCAGTGGTCAGGGCAGGACCTACGAGCAGTACTTC. This chain links TRBV24-1 with TRBJ2-7; tentatively, D is TRBD1 (5 bases). This CDR3 is 14 amino acids long. Trimming took off 5 bases at V and 2 bases at J, with 12 bases between the two ends. CDR1 is KGHDR, CDR2 SFDVKD, per germline.

This CDR3 is CASSPQQAPNAEAFF. Here the CDR3 DNA reads TGTGCCAGCAGCCCTCAACAGGCCCCTAACGCTGAAGCTTTCTTT. J is TRBJ1-1 and V is TRBV7-9, with TRBD1 as a possible D gene (5 bases). The CDR3 is made up of 15 amino acids. With 5 bases removed from V and 6 bases from J, the gap between germline ends came to 19 bases. The germline V gene encodes CDR1 SEHNR and CDR2 FQNEAQ (reference sequence). Together with reference TRBV7-9 and TRBJ1-1, the CDR3 gives the full variable domain: DTGVSQNPRHKITKRGQNVTFRCDPISEHNRLYWYRQTLGQGPEFLTYFQNEAQLEKSRLLSDRFSAERPKGSFSTLEIQRTEQGDSAMYLCASSPQQAPNAEAFFGQGTRLTVV.

CDR3 protein: CASSLSRYSNQPQHF. CDR3 DNA: TGTGCCAGCAGTTTAAGTAGATATAGCAATCAGCCCCAGCATTTT. The chain recombines TRBV27 with TRBJ1-5, with D uncertain. In germline, CDR1 is MNHEY, CDR2 SMNVEV (reference sequence). Trimming left V 2 bases short and J 0 bases short, with 8 bases between. CDR3 size: 15 residues.

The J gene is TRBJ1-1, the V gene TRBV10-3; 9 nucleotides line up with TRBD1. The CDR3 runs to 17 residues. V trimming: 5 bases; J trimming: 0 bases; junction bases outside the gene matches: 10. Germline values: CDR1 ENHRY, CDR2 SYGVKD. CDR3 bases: TGTGCCATCAGTAGTGGTGAGGGACAGGGAATGAACACTGAAGCTTTCTTT. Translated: CAISSGEGQGMNTEAFF.

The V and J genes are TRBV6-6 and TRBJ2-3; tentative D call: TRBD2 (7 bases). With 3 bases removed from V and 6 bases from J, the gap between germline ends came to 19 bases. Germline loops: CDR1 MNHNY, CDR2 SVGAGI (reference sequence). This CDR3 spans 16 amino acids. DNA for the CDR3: TGTGCCAGCAGTTATCTTGCGGGGGCCTCGGTTGATACGCAGTATTTT. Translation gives CASSYLAGASVDTQYF.

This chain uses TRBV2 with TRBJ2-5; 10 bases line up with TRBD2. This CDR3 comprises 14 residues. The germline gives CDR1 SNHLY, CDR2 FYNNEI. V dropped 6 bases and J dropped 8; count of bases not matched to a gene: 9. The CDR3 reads CASRRLAGGDTQYF. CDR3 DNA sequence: TGTGCCAGCAGGAGATTAGCGGGAGGTGACACCCAGTACTTC. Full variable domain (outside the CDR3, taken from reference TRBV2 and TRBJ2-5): EPEVTQTPSHQVTQMGQEVILRCVPISNHLYFYWYRQILGQKVEFLVSFYNNEISEKSEIFDDQFSVERPDGSNFTLKIRSTKLEDSAMYFCASRRLAGGDTQYFGPGTRLLVL.

CDR3 in amino acids: CASSGEASQGSYNSPLHF. DNA for the CDR3: TGCGCCAGCAGTGGGGAGGCCAGCCAGGGCTCCTATAATTCACCCCTCCACTTT. J is TRBJ1-6 and V is TRBV10-1; tentative D call: TRBD1 (5 bases). The ends were cut back, 4 bases at V and 0 bases at J, with 16 bases in the middle. Per germline, CDR1 WNHNN and CDR2 SYGVQD (reference sequence). The CDR3 length is 18 residues.

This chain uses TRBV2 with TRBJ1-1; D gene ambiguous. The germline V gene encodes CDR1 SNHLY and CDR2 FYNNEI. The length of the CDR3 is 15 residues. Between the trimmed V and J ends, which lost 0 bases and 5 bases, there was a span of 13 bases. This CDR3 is CASSEAYRGRTEAFF. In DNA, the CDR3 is TGTGCCAGCAGTGAAGCTTACCGCGGGAGGACTGAAGCTTTCTTT.

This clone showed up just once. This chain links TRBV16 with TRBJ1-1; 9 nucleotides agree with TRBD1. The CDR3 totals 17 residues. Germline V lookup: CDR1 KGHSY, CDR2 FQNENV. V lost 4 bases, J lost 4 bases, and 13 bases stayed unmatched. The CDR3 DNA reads TGTGCCAGCAGCCGCCGAACAGGGGGCCTAGAGGGCACTGAAGCTTTCTTT. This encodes CASSRRTGGLEGTEAFF. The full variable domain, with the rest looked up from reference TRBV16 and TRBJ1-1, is GEEVAQTPKHLVRGEGQKAKLYCAPIKGHSYVFWYQQVLKNEFKFLISFQNENVFDETGMPKERFSAKCLPNSPCSLEIQATKLEDSAVYFCASSRRTGGLEGTEAFFGQGTRLTVV.

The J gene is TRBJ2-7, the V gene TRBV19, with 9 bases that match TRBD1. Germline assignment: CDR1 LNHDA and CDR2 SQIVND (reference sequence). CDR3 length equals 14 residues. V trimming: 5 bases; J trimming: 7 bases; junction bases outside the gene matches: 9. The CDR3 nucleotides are TGTGCCAGTAGTGTACAGGGGGCTCTCTGGGAGCAGTACTTC. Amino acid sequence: CASSVQGALWEQYF.

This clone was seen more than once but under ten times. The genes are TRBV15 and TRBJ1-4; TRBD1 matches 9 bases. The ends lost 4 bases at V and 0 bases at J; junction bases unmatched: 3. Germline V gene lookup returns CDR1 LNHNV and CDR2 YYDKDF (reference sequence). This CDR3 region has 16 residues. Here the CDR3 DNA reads TGTGCCACCAGCATGGGACAGGGTGCAACTAATGAAAAACTGTTTTTT. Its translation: CATSMGQGATNEKLFF.

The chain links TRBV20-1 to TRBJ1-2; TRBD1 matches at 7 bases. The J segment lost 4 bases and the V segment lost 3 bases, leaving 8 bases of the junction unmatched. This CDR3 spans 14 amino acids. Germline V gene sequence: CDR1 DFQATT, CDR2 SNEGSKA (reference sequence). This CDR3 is CSASQNRGGYGYTF. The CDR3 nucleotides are TGCAGTGCTAGTCAAAACAGGGGTGGCTATGGCTACACCTTC.